This T cell receptor beta chain was profiled in a study of T cells in Graves' hyperthyroidism and ophthalmopathy. The study included ophthalmopathy patients with Clinical Activity Score at least 3, NOSPECS grade at least 4 and duration under 3 months. Amplification of TCR beta CDR3 regions used RNA as the template. The HTBI primer set was used in a first-round RT-PCR of the TCR CDR3. TCRdb processed the multiplex PCR reads anew with MiXCR; each CDR3 protein has one entry. Seen here are about 640,000 distinct CDR3 sequences, less than 25% observed once, and the top ten hold approximately 30%. Sequenced sample: blood. This sequence was found in a man aged 25-45 years with Graves' ophthalmopathy.

The CDR3 nucleotides are TGTGCCAGCAGTGTGCTACGTGGGACCGGGGCCAACGTCCTGACTTTC. This encodes CASSVLRGTGANVLTF. The rearrangement links TRBV2 to TRBJ2-6; D tentatively reads TRBD1 or TRBD2 (5 bases each). V gave up 4 bases and J gave up 4 bases, with 14 bases separating them. The germline V gene has CDR1 SNHLY and CDR2 FYNNEI. The length of the CDR3 is 16 residues.